These 32 T cell receptor beta chains were all obtained from the same sample, sequenced in a study of OX40 agonist ivuxolimab in advanced cancers. The method was immunoSEQ multiplex PCR; TCRdb's version includes in-frame clones alone and lacks a portion of them. The table has about 27,000 clones, 80% to 85% seen once; the top ten hold about 20%. The specimen was CD4+ or CD8+ T cells sorted from blood, collected in a trial of the OX40 agonist ivuxolimab. All receptors come from an adult with an advanced solid tumor such as melanoma, head and neck, liver or kidney cancer.

This chain connects TRBV6-5 to TRBJ2-3; no definite D call. The CDR3 extends over 13 amino acids. Germline V gives CDR1 MNHEY, CDR2 SVGAGI. V was trimmed by 5 bases and J by 6 bases, leaving 12 bases between them. CDR3 sequence: CASSQRRLDTQYF. The CDR3 DNA reads TGTGCCAGCAGTCAGCGCCGTTTGGATACGCAGTATTTT.

The chain recombines TRBV2 with TRBJ2-2; TRBD1 agrees at 7 bases. The CDR3 contains 12 residues. Germline lookup yields CDR1 SNHLY and CDR2 FYNNEI. With 9 bases clipped from V and 6 bases from J, the junction kept 4 bases outside the gene matches. The CDR3, as DNA: TGTGCCAGACAAGACAGGGCCGGGGAGCTGTTTTTT. Encoded protein: CARQDRAGELFF.

The J gene is TRBJ2-5, the V gene TRBV5-1, with D unclear. This CDR3 is built from 14 residues. V lost 0 bases to trimming and J lost 5 bases, with 11 bases between them. Per germline, CDR1 SGHRS and CDR2 YFSETQ. CDR3 in amino acids: CASSLAWGRETQYF. The CDR3 region has the DNA TGCGCCAGCAGCTTGGCGTGGGGAAGGGAGACCCAGTACTTC. The complete variable domain, with remaining parts taken from reference TRBV5-1 and TRBJ2-5, reads KAGVTQTPRYLIKTRGQQVTLSCSPISGHRSVSWYQQTPGQGLQFLFEYFSETQRNKGNFPGRFSGRQFSNSRSEMNVSTLELGDSALYLCASSLAWGRETQYFGPGTRLLVL.

The chain carries TRBV27 and TRBJ2-1; D tentatively reads TRBD1 or TRBD2 (5 bases each). CDR3 length equals 16 residues. Trimming removed 0 bases from V and 4 bases from J, with 13 bases in between. The germline CDR1 and CDR2 sequences are MNHEY and SMNVEV (reference sequence). CDR3: CASSLSGALWYNEQFF. The CDR3 region has the DNA TGTGCCAGCAGTTTATCCGGGGCGCTTTGGTACAATGAGCAGTTCTTC.

Concerning this clone: It is unclear where the CDR3 begins or ends on the DNA, so no DNA is shown, and the CDR3 is as TCRdb lists it. The chain has TRBV2 and TRBJ2-7; TRBD2, the D gene given by the table, was not confirmed from the DNA. Inclusive of both ends, the CDR3 amounts to 14 amino acids. Germline CDR1 SNHLY, CDR2 FYNNEI. The CDR3 sequence is CASILGGGGPEQYF.

This chain's CDR3 is CAIQESWINEQFF. CDR3 coding DNA: TGTGCCATCCAGGAGTCCTGGATTAATGAGCAGTTCTTC. The chain employs TRBV28 and TRBJ2-1; D unresolved. Trimming removed 10 bases at V and 7 bases at J, with 17 bases between. The germline V gene has CDR1 MDHEN and CDR2 SYDVKM. The CDR3 extends over 13 amino acids.

This chain uses TRBV4-2 with TRBJ1-2; D may be TRBD1 (6 bases). Trimming removed 1 base at V and 13 bases at J, with 10 bases between. This CDR3 has 11 amino acids. CDR1 and CDR2 (germline): LGHNA, YNFKEQ. As DNA, the CDR3 is TGTGCCAGCAGCCAAGGGAAGACAGGCACCTTC. As protein: CASSQGKTGTF.

The chain couples TRBV7-9 to TRBJ1-3; D remains ambiguous. Germline V gives CDR1 SEHNR, CDR2 FQNEAQ (reference sequence). The CDR3 is 15 amino acids. Between the trimmed V and J ends, which lost 5 bases and 0 bases, there was a span of 11 bases. The CDR3 reads CASSPDGGSGNTIYF. The CDR3 DNA reads as TGTGCCAGCAGCCCGGACGGTGGCTCTGGAAACACCATATATTTT.

The chain has TRBV18 and TRBJ1-3; D is possibly TRBD1 (6 bases). The CDR3 covers 15 residues. V shed 5 bases and J shed 4 bases, with 15 bases lying between them. Germline CDR1 reads KGHSH; CDR2 reads LQKENI. This chain's CDR3 is CASSSLDRHGNTIYF. Written as DNA, the CDR3 is TGTGCCAGCTCATCTTTGGACAGACACGGAAACACCATATATTTT.

The chain links TRBV6-1 to TRBJ2-7; TRBD2 agrees at 11 bases. CDR3 length: 16 residues. Germline V gives CDR1 MNHNS, CDR2 SASEGT. V dropped 3 bases and J dropped 3; count of bases not matched to a gene: 7. The chain's CDR3 is CASSDFGLAGNYEQYF. The CDR3 region has the DNA TGTGCCAGCAGTGATTTCGGACTAGCGGGTAACTACGAGCAGTACTTC.

The CDR3 reads CASSERQGIGEKLFF. CDR3 nucleotides: TGTGCCAGCAGTGAGAGACAGGGGATAGGAGAAAAACTGTTTTTT. The V and J genes are TRBV2 and TRBJ1-4, with TRBD1 matching over 8 bases. The trim removed 3 bases at V and 8 bases at J, leaving 8 bases unmatched. The CDR3 totals 15 residues. Germline CDR1 SNHLY, CDR2 FYNNEI.

The chain carries TRBV6-1 and TRBJ1-4; the D gene is possibly TRBD1 (5 bases). This CDR3 contains 15 residues. The ends were cut back, 7 bases at V and 10 bases at J, with 22 bases in the middle. Germline V CDR1 and CDR2: MNHNS, SASEGT. CDR3 sequence reads: CASTFTGSALGKLFF. The CDR3 bases are TGTGCCAGCACTTTTACAGGATCTGCCCTTGGAAAACTGTTTTTT.

The chain joins TRBV27 to TRBJ1-5, with D possibly matching TRBD1 (6 bases). V was cut by 5 bases and J by 4 bases, with 12 bases left in between. The germline gives CDR1 MNHEY, CDR2 SMNVEV (reference sequence). There are 14 residues in the CDR3. This chain's CDR3 is CASSRTVRNQPQHF. The CDR3 bases are TGTGCCAGCAGTCGGACAGTGCGAAATCAGCCCCAGCATTTT.

The chain combines TRBV29-1 with TRBJ2-5; D unclear. Germline V gene sequence: CDR1 SQVTM, CDR2 ANQGSEA. V gave up 7 bases and J gave up 2 bases, with 5 bases separating them. The CDR3 runs 10 residues. The CDR3 DNA sequence: TGCAGCGCGAGTCAAGAGACCCAGTACTTC. Translation: CSASQETQYF.

In this sample, this clone turned up once. The J gene is TRBJ2-7, the V gene TRBV5-1, with D possibly called TRBD1 or TRBD2 (5 bases each). The germline V gene encodes CDR1 SGHRS and CDR2 YFSETQ. The V gene lost 1 base and the J gene lost 2 bases, with 16 bases spanning the gap. The CDR3 has 16 residues. The CDR3 loop reads CASSLLWDPKAYEQYF. DNA of the CDR3: TGCGCCAGCAGCTTGTTATGGGACCCTAAGGCCTACGAGCAGTACTTC.

This clone appeared once. CDR3 nucleotides: TGTGCCAGCAGTTACTCAGGGGGCGTCAATCAGCCCCAGCATTTT. This encodes CASSYSGGVNQPQHF. The chain employs TRBV6-5 and TRBJ1-5; the match to TRBD1 covers 7 bases. Per the germline V gene, CDR1 is MNHEY and CDR2 is SVGAGI. Trimming removed 0 bases from V and 3 bases from J; junction bases left unmatched: 2. The CDR3 is made up of 15 amino acids.

The chain recombines TRBV19 with TRBJ2-2; 7 positions agree with TRBD1. V shed 4 bases, J shed 4 bases, and the junction held 6 bases outside the gene matches. Germline V gives CDR1 LNHDA, CDR2 SQIVND (reference sequence). The CDR3 totals 15 residues. The CDR3 loop is CASSTDRDSTGELFF. CDR3 DNA: TGTGCCAGTAGTACCGACAGGGACAGCACCGGGGAGCTGTTTTTT.

The rearrangement joins TRBV6-5 to TRBJ2-5; D is possibly TRBD2 (6 bases). The germline V and J ends were trimmed by 6 bases and 6 bases, with 14 bases remaining between them. The CDR3 has 13 amino acids. Germline values: CDR1 MNHEY, CDR2 SVGAGI. Here the CDR3 DNA reads TGTGCCAGCAGCAGGACTATCTCCCAGACCCAGTACTTC. This translates into CASSRTISQTQYF.

The chain recombines TRBV30 with TRBJ2-1; 10 nucleotides agree with TRBD2. This CDR3 contains 14 residues. CDR1 GTSNPN and CDR2 SVGIG come from the germline V gene (reference sequence). Unmatched junction bases numbered 8, after V lost 5 bases and J lost 7 bases. CDR3 protein: CAWVSGRGQNEQFF. In nucleotides, the CDR3 is TGTGCCTGGGTAAGCGGGAGGGGTCAGAATGAGCAGTTCTTC. Complete variable domain (other parts from reference TRBV30 and TRBJ2-1): SQTIHQWPATLVQPVGSPLSLECTVEGTSNPNLYWYRQAAGRGLQLLFYSVGIGQISSEVPQNLSASRPQDRQFILSSKKLLLSDSGFYLCAWVSGRGQNEQFFGPGTRLTVL.

This clone has more than one count but fewer than ten. Here the CDR3 reads CASSTGEDEQYF. The CDR3 bases are TGTGCCAGCAGTACAGGGGAAGATGAGCAGTACTTC. The gene calls are TRBV2 and TRBJ2-7, with TRBD1 matching over 7 bases. The V gene's germline CDR1 is SNHLY and CDR2 FYNNEI. The CDR3 has 12 residues. V dropped 5 bases and J dropped 7; count of bases not matched to a gene: 5.

The rearrangement uses TRBV19 and TRBJ2-3; D uncertain. In germline, CDR1 is LNHDA, CDR2 SQIVND (reference sequence). Trimming removed 6 bases from V and 3 bases from J, with 16 bases in between. The length of the CDR3 is 15 residues. DNA for the CDR3: TGTGCCAGTAGGACCCTTGCCCGGCAGACAGATACGCAGTATTTT. It encodes CASRTLARQTDTQYF.

The chain uses TRBV9 and TRBJ2-2; D perhaps matches TRBD1 (6 bases). The CDR3 is made up of 15 amino acids. The V end lost 4 bases, the J end lost 6 bases, and 16 bases lay between the germline ends. CDR1 and CDR2 (germline): SGDLS, YYNGEE. Here the CDR3 DNA reads TGTGCCAGCAGCTTTAGTGGTGGGGGCGCCGGGGAGCTGTTTTTT. Encoded protein: CASSFSGGGAGELFF.

This chain joins TRBV27 and TRBJ2-3, with D hard to call. CDR3 length: 12 residues. Germline assignment: CDR1 MNHEY and CDR2 SMNVEV (reference sequence). With 6 bases removed from V and 0 bases from J, the gap between germline ends came to 4 bases. The CDR3 spells CASSHSTDTQYF. The CDR3 nucleotides are TGTGCCAGCAGCCACAGCACAGATACGCAGTATTTT.

The rearrangement links TRBV5-5 to TRBJ1-1; unclear D gene. The CDR3 contains 13 residues. Deletions cut 0 bases from V and 5 bases from J, with 8 bases between. Germline V lookup: CDR1 SGHKS, CDR2 YYEKEE (reference sequence). DNA of the CDR3: TGTGCCAGCAGCTTGGAAGGCGGGACTGAAGCTTTCTTT. Amino acid sequence: CASSLEGGTEAFF.

DNA of the CDR3: TGTGCCAGCAGTTTCCTAAGCCGGGCCGCTGAAGCTTTCTTT. It translates to CASSFLSRAAEAFF. This chain uses TRBV6-5 with TRBJ1-1; D is uncertain. Germline V gene data show CDR1 as MNHEY and CDR2 as SVGAGI. This CDR3 comprises 14 residues. V was trimmed by 4 bases and J by 6 bases, leaving 15 bases between them.

This clone has just one count. The chain employs TRBV11-1 and TRBJ2-3, with D hard to call. The CDR3 spans 15 residues. CDR1 SGHAT and CDR2 FQDESV come from the germline V gene (reference sequence). Deletions cut 1 base from V and 3 bases from J, with 11 bases between. CDR3 protein: CASSLDPMGTDTQYF. The DNA of the CDR3 is TGTGCCAGCAGCTTAGATCCCATGGGAACAGATACGCAGTATTTT.

The gene calls are TRBV27 and TRBJ2-2, with 9 bases identical to TRBD1. Trimming at V came to 2 bases and at J to 6 bases, leaving 4 bases not matched to a gene. CDR1 and CDR2 from the germline V gene are MNHEY and SMNVEV (reference sequence). This CDR3 has 15 amino acids. The CDR3 region is CASSLNRGRSGELFF. The CDR3 DNA reads as TGTGCCAGCAGTTTAAACAGGGGGCGCTCCGGGGAGCTGTTTTTT.

This chain connects TRBV5-1 to TRBJ2-3; D ambiguous. The CDR3 runs to 13 residues. The V end lost 6 bases, the J end lost 1 base, and 9 bases lay between the germline ends. Germline V lookup: CDR1 SGHRS, CDR2 YFSETQ. The CDR3 sequence: CASTPHGTDTQYF. CDR3 nucleotide sequence: TGCGCCAGCACCCCCCATGGCACAGATACGCAGTATTTT. Supplemented by reference TRBV5-1 and TRBJ2-3, the full variable domain reads KAGVTQTPRYLIKTRGQQVTLSCSPISGHRSVSWYQQTPGQGLQFLFEYFSETQRNKGNFPGRFSGRQFSNSRSEMNVSTLELGDSALYLCASTPHGTDTQYFGPGTRLTVL.

This chain joins TRBV28 and TRBJ1-2; D remains ambiguous. CDR3 size: 12 residues. The V and J ends lost 6 bases and 8 bases respectively, with 13 bases between them. Germline-derived CDR1 and CDR2 are MDHEN and SYDVKM. The DNA for the CDR3 is TGTGCCAGCAGGCCGCGTCGGGGAGGCTACACCTTC. Translated: CASRPRRGGYTF.

This sequence joins TRBV2 and TRBJ2-7; D is unclear. V dropped 5 bases and J dropped 0 bases, with 14 bases sitting between them. This CDR3 region has 15 residues. Germline V gives CDR1 SNHLY, CDR2 FYNNEI. For the CDR3, the DNA is TGTGCCAGCAGTTCAGATACAGCCGACTCCTACGAGCAGTACTTC. It specifies CASSSDTADSYEQYF.

This chain links TRBV5-1 with TRBJ1-5; the D is unclear. CDR3 length: 16 residues. Trimming removed 1 base at V and 6 bases at J, with 17 bases between. CDR1 and CDR2 from the germline V gene are SGHRS and YFSETQ. The CDR3 DNA is TGCGCCAGCAGCTTGCAAGGGCCGGAGACTGCTCAGCCCCAGCATTTT. Its protein product is CASSLQGPETAQPQHF.

The chain couples TRBV27 to TRBJ2-1; tentatively, D is TRBD1 (5 bases). V gave up 4 bases and J gave up 0 bases, with 7 bases separating them. The CDR3 sequence is 14 residues long. Germline CDR1 reads MNHEY; CDR2 reads SMNVEV (reference sequence). CDR3 DNA sequence: TGTGCCAGCAGTTCTAGGGGCTCCTACAATGAGCAGTTCTTC. It yields the protein CASSSRGSYNEQFF.